This T cell receptor (beta chain) was identified during a study of breast tumors, draining lymph nodes, adjacent tissues. Each CDR3 protein gets one entry after TCRdb re-called the multiplex PCR reads with MiXCR. The sample has 100,000 or so distinct CDR3 sequences, over 20% seen once. The lymph nodes were axillary draining lymph nodes from breast cancer patients. General study results and limits: Tumor T cell lymph node origin was a supported hypothesis, not proven. Tumors had less TCR diversity than lymph nodes, more than nontumor tissue. The data were judged consistent with most tumor T cells coming from lymph node and expanding in tumor.

Details on this clonotype: Its antigen remains unidentified.

This TCR was sampled from a female donor with breast cancer. Some clones in this sample may be carry-over from other donors' samples. Sequencing was performed on axillary lymph node tissue.

CDR3 in amino acids: CASSRQGANPPLHF. The CDR3 DNA reads TGTGCCAGCAGCAGACAGGGGGCAAATCCACCCCTCCACTTT. J is TRBJ1-6 and V is TRBV5-4, with 10 bases that match TRBD1. The V and J ends lost 4 bases and 11 bases, in that order; junction bases with no gene match: 6. CDR1 and CDR2 (germline): SGHNT, YYREEE (reference sequence). This CDR3 spans 14 amino acids.